These 2 T cell receptor beta chains share one sample of origin, sequenced in a study of OX40 agonist ivuxolimab in advanced cancers. The protocol was immunoSEQ multiplex PCR, while the TCRdb copy is restricted to in-frame clones and leaves out a portion. The table includes roughly 100,000 clones, 90% detected once. The sequencing used CD4+ or CD8+ T cells sorted from blood, collected in a trial of the OX40 agonist ivuxolimab. These receptors came from an adult with an advanced solid tumor such as melanoma, head and neck, liver or kidney cancer.

V and J are TRBV9 and TRBJ1-3; the match to TRBD1 covers 9 bases. The V gene's germline CDR1 is SGDLS and CDR2 YYNGEE. With 7 bases clipped from V and 4 bases from J, the junction kept 3 bases outside the gene matches. The CDR3 is made up of 13 amino acids. CDR3 DNA sequence: TGTGCCAGCGTGGGGACAGGGGGAAACACCATATATTTT. Translating it yields CASVGTGGNTIYF.

The chain employs TRBV4-3 and TRBJ2-7; TRBD2 matches at 9 bases. J lost 4 bases, V lost 0 bases, and 13 bases had no gene match. In germline, CDR1 is LGHNA, CDR2 YSLEER. This CDR3 region has 18 residues. CDR3 in amino acids: CASSQDLGGRGGSYEQYF. The DNA for the CDR3 is TGCGCCAGCAGCCAAGATCTTGGAGGGCGGGGGGGAAGTTACGAGCAGTACTTC.